Following are 13 T cell receptor beta chains from one sample sequenced in a study of T cells in Graves' hyperthyroidism and ophthalmopathy (dated 2019 in TCRdb). Library preparation employed multiplex PCR. Instrument used: Illumina HiSeq 2000. The TCR beta CDR3 regions were amplified from the RNA transcripts. For the first round of RT-PCR on the TCR CDR3, the HTBI primer set was used together with the Qiagen OneStep RT-PCR kit. TCRdb reanalyzed the raw reads on its own, using fastp at Q25 for trimming and MiXCR for clone calling, and kept in-frame beta chains. Each CDR3 protein gets just one entry, which takes the most common genes and DNA from the rows behind it. This sample has a few hundred thousand distinct CDR3 sequences in its table, and approximately 14% of those were observed once. The top ten clonotypes cover less than 9.5% of the sample. Source material: blood. The origin of the receptors is a woman in her twenties or thirties with Graves' hyperthyroidism.

This clonotype has ten or more counts. The chain employs TRBV7-2 and TRBJ1-1; no firm D call. The CDR3 totals 13 residues. Trimming stripped 5 bases from V and 4 bases from J, with 11 bases between. Germline-derived CDR1 and CDR2 are SGHTA and FQGNSA. CDR3 nucleotides: TGTGCCAGCAGCCCCGACGCGAGCACTGAAGCTTTCTTT. It yields the protein CASSPDASTEAFF.

The genes are TRBV7-9 and TRBJ1-3; D remains ambiguous. Between the trimmed V and J ends, which lost 6 bases and 7 bases, there was a span of 10 bases. The length of the CDR3 is 12 residues. CDR1 is SEHNR, CDR2 FQNEAQ, per germline (reference sequence). Written as DNA, the CDR3 is TGTGCCAGCAGGGCCGATACGAACACCATATATTTT. It codes for CASRADTNTIYF.

This clonotype was found a few times. V gene TRBV5-1 combines with J gene TRBJ2-5, with 10 positions matching TRBD2. CDR1 and CDR2 (germline): SGHRS, YFSETQ. Germline trimming cut 2 bases from V and 5 bases from J; bases unmatched to any gene: 6. The length of the CDR3 is 15 residues. CDR3: CASSLEAGGPETQYF. CDR3 coding DNA: TGCGCCAGCAGCTTAGAAGCGGGAGGGCCGGAGACCCAGTACTTC.

V and J are TRBV19 and TRBJ1-5, with 8 positions matching TRBD1. CDR3 length: 15 residues. Germline V gene sequence: CDR1 LNHDA, CDR2 SQIVND (reference sequence). V lost 7 bases, J lost 0 bases, and 5 bases stayed unmatched. CDR3 region: CASTTDRASNQPQHF. The CDR3 region has the DNA TGTGCCAGTACAACGGACAGGGCTAGCAATCAGCCCCAGCATTTT.

This clonotype was seen a handful of times. The chain recombines TRBV10-3 with TRBJ2-1, with TRBD2 identical over 12 bases. This CDR3 has 16 amino acids. Trimming at V came to 3 bases and at J to 10 bases, leaving 10 bases not matched to a gene. Germline loops: CDR1 ENHRY, CDR2 SYGVKD. The CDR3 region is CAISDPGLAGLAEQFF. CDR3 DNA sequence: TGTGCCATCAGTGATCCCGGACTAGCGGGATTAGCGGAGCAGTTCTTC.

V is TRBV6-2 or TRBV6-3 and J is TRBJ1-3; D call uncertain. V was trimmed by 6 bases and J by 3 bases, leaving 9 bases between them. The CDR3 is made up of 13 amino acids. The V gene's germline CDR1 is MNHEY and CDR2 SVGEGT. The CDR3 DNA reads as TGTGCCAGCAGCAGAGGAAATGGAAACACCATATATTTT. It is translated as CASSRGNGNTIYF.

The chain uses TRBV15 and TRBJ2-7, with D tentatively TRBD1 (5 bases). CDR3 length: 14 residues. V lost 5 bases to trimming and J lost 4 bases, with 15 bases between them. Per germline, CDR1 LNHNV and CDR2 YYDKDF (reference sequence). The CDR3 loop is CATSQPGPGYEQYF. CDR3 DNA: TGTGCCACCAGCCAACCGGGTCCAGGGTACGAGCAGTACTTC.

The chain combines TRBV20-1 with TRBJ2-7, with a weak D call TRBD2 (5 bases). CDR1 DFQATT and CDR2 SNEGSKA come from the germline V gene (reference sequence). V was trimmed by 6 bases and J by 0 bases, leaving 15 bases between them. CDR3 length: 14 amino acids. The CDR3 nucleotides are TGCAGTGCCCACGACCTAACTAGCTCCTACGAGCAGTACTTC. The encoded protein is CSAHDLTSSYEQYF.

Many counts were recorded for this clonotype. The gene calls are TRBV7-2 and TRBJ2-1; tentative D call: TRBD1 (5 bases). In germline, CDR1 is SGHTA, CDR2 FQGNSA. This CDR3 comprises 12 residues. V lost 2 bases, J lost 10 bases, and 9 bases lay in between. Written as DNA, the CDR3 is TGTGCCAGCAGCTTACAGGGTGAGGAGCAGTTCTTC. Translating gives CASSLQGEEQFF.

This clonotype appeared a few times. This sequence joins TRBV19 and TRBJ2-2; D is perhaps TRBD2 (5 bases). The germline V gene has CDR1 LNHDA and CDR2 SQIVND (reference sequence). Deletions cut 6 bases from V and 4 bases from J, with 6 bases between. The CDR3 consists of 12 residues. As DNA, the CDR3 is TGTGCCAGTAGGCGGGCCACCGGGGAGCTGTTTTTT. As protein: CASRRATGELFF. Filled out from reference TRBV19 and TRBJ2-2, the complete variable domain reads DGGITQSPKYLFRKEGQNVTLSCEQNLNHDAMYWYRQDPGQGLRLIYYSQIVNDFQKGDIAEGYSVSREKKESFPLTVTSAQKNPTAFYLCASRRATGELFFGEGSRLTVL.

The chain links TRBV6-9 to TRBJ2-7; D is ambiguous. The length of the CDR3 is 15 residues. Germline CDR1 MNHGY, CDR2 SVAAGI. V was pared by 4 bases and J by 0 bases, with 13 bases between. In DNA, the CDR3 is TGTGCCAGCAGTTTGGATAAACCGGGCTCCTACGAGCAGTACTTC. Protein sequence: CASSLDKPGSYEQYF.

This clonotype has just a few counts. The rearrangement uses TRBV19 and TRBJ2-1; maybe TRBD2 (5 bases). V lost 8 bases to trimming and J lost 5 bases, with 16 bases between them. CDR1 and CDR2 from the germline V gene are LNHDA and SQIVND (reference sequence). This CDR3 is 14 amino acids long. DNA of the CDR3: TGTGCCAGTGGCGGCGGGTGGAAAAACAATGAGCAGTTCTTC. This translates into CASGGGWKNNEQFF.

This clonotype has ten or more counts. The chain combines TRBV20-1 with TRBJ2-5; possibly TRBD1 or TRBD2 for D (5 bases each). The ends were cut back, 5 bases at V and 5 bases at J, with 18 bases in the middle. Germline CDR1 reads DFQATT; CDR2 reads SNEGSKA (reference sequence). CDR3 length: 14 amino acids. Here the CDR3 DNA reads TGCAGTGCTCCACGGGGCCCTACCAGGGAGACCCAGTACTTC. Translated: CSAPRGPTRETQYF.